This passage covers 25 T cell receptor beta chains from one sample sequenced in a study of blood T cell repertoires in COVID-19. Clones were read by immunoSEQ multiplex PCR, and TCRdb kept only the in-frame ones, dropping some. Of roughly 200,000 clones in the sample, 86% were seen once. Sequencing was done on a sample of peripheral blood. Every receptor here comes from a woman in her twenties or thirties with active or convalescent COVID-19.

The DNA for the CDR3 is TGTGCCAGCTCACCTAGGACAGGGGAGAACACTGAAGCTTTCTTT. This gives the protein CASSPRTGENTEAFF. The rearrangement links TRBV18 to TRBJ1-1; 9 bases agree with TRBD1. The V and J ends lost 3 bases and 1 base, in that order; junction bases with no gene match: 3. This CDR3 is 15 amino acids long. The germline V gene encodes CDR1 KGHSH and CDR2 LQKENI.

The chain uses TRBV27 and TRBJ2-3, with 10 bases aligning to TRBD2. The germline CDR1 and CDR2 sequences are MNHEY and SMNVEV (reference sequence). V was pared by 5 bases and J by 0 bases, with 8 bases of the junction left unmatched. There are 17 residues in the CDR3. The CDR3 loop reads CASSPRLAGSSTDTQYF. In nucleotides, the CDR3 is TGTGCCAGCAGTCCCCGACTAGCGGGTTCTAGCACAGATACGCAGTATTTT.

The rearrangement uses TRBV3-1 (or the pseudogene TRBV3-2) and TRBJ1-2, with 9 bases matching TRBD1. The trim removed 5 bases at V and 6 bases at J, leaving 10 bases unmatched. This CDR3 spans 15 amino acids. Germline V gives CDR1 LGHDT, CDR2 YNNKEL (reference sequence). The CDR3 nucleotides are TGTGCCAGCAGCTGGGGACAGGGAAAAGATAATGGCTACACCTTC. This codes for CASSWGQGKDNGYTF.

This clone showed up just once. The genes are TRBV27 and TRBJ1-1; no firm D call. From germline, CDR1 is MNHEY and CDR2 SMNVEV (reference sequence). This CDR3 is built from 16 residues. The ends were cut back, 4 bases at V and 8 bases at J, with 23 bases in the middle. The CDR3 nucleotides read TGTGCCAGCAGTTCCCTCTTTCTTCAAGAACCAGGAGAAGCTTTCTTT. It specifies CASSSLFLQEPGEAFF.

About this clone: The sample holds other DNA sequences that translate to the same CDR3. The V and J genes are TRBV18 and TRBJ1-1, with TRBD1 as a possible D gene (5 bases). Germline assignment: CDR1 KGHSH and CDR2 LQKENI. The length of the CDR3 is 13 residues. Trimming removed 3 bases at V and 3 bases at J, with 8 bases between. The CDR3, as DNA: TGTGCCAGCTCACCGGGGGGAGACACTGAAGCTTTCTTT. Encoded protein: CASSPGGDTEAFF.

The chain recombines TRBV19 with TRBJ1-5, with 9 bases fitting TRBD1. CDR3 length equals 15 residues. The J segment lost 1 base and the V segment lost 7 bases, leaving 5 bases of the junction unmatched. Germline CDR1 reads LNHDA; CDR2 reads SQIVND (reference sequence). CDR3 coding DNA: TGTGCCAGTAAACAGGGGGCGGGAAGCAATCAGCCCCAGCATTTT. Protein product: CASKQGAGSNQPQHF.

This clone has just one count. This sequence joins TRBV7-2 and TRBJ1-2, with D uncertain. V was shortened by 1 base and J by 5 bases, with 8 bases between the two germline ends. Per germline, CDR1 SGHTA and CDR2 FQGNSA. The CDR3 totals 13 residues. The CDR3 sequence is CASSLDTRYGYTF. Here the CDR3 DNA reads TGTGCCAGCAGCTTAGATACGCGATATGGCTACACCTTC.

Here the CDR3 reads CASVGHYYEQYF. The CDR3, as DNA: TGTGCCAGTGTGGGGCACTACTACGAGCAGTACTTC. The genes are TRBV6-5 and TRBJ2-7; maybe TRBD1 (5 bases). V gave up 9 bases and J gave up 3 bases, with 12 bases separating them. Germline V CDR1 and CDR2: MNHEY, SVGAGI. The CDR3 runs to 12 residues.

This clone appeared once. The chain joins TRBV5-1 to TRBJ1-3; TRBD1 agrees at 9 bases. The germline V gene has CDR1 SGHRS and CDR2 YFSETQ. With 3 bases clipped from V and 0 bases from J, the junction kept 10 bases outside the gene matches. The CDR3 runs to 18 residues. CDR3 coding DNA: TGCGCCAGCAGCTACCTGAGCGGACAGGGGATCTCTGGAAACACCATATATTTT. Protein: CASSYLSGQGISGNTIYF.

This sequence joins TRBV18 and TRBJ2-1, with 14 bases matching TRBD2. CDR1 KGHSH and CDR2 LQKENI come from the germline V gene. This CDR3 contains 16 residues. V lost 4 bases to trimming and J lost 4 bases; unmatched junction nucleotides: 3. The CDR3 reads CASSLRTSGGYNEQFF. The CDR3 DNA is TGTGCCAGCTCACTAAGGACTAGCGGGGGGTACAATGAGCAGTTCTTC.

This chain connects TRBV6-1 to TRBJ2-7; the D is unclear. The germline CDR1 and CDR2 sequences are MNHNS and SASEGT. Trimming shortened V by 3 bases and J by 6 bases, and 9 bases separated the two germline ends. CDR3 length: 12 amino acids. The CDR3 DNA reads TGTGCCAGCAGTGACCTGGCCTCCGAGCAGTACTTC. Amino acids: CASSDLASEQYF.

The chain employs TRBV28 and TRBJ1-2, with a tentative D call TRBD1 (5 bases). V dropped 4 bases and J dropped 0 bases, with 9 bases sitting between them. The germline gives CDR1 MDHEN, CDR2 SYDVKM. This CDR3 comprises 14 residues. For the CDR3, the DNA is TGTGCCAGCAGTTCCAGGGAACCTAACTATGGCTACACCTTC. Protein: CASSSREPNYGYTF.

This clone was counted a single time. The gene calls are TRBV18 and TRBJ2-5, with 11 bases that match TRBD2. The CDR3 spans 19 residues. Germline lookup yields CDR1 KGHSH and CDR2 LQKENI. Germline trimming cut 3 bases from V and 4 bases from J; bases unmatched to any gene: 16. The CDR3 loop reads CASSPLGTSGRVPPETQYF. The CDR3 bases are TGTGCCAGCTCACCCCTCGGGACTAGCGGAAGGGTCCCCCCAGAGACCCAGTACTTC.

The J gene is TRBJ1-1, the V gene TRBV5-1, with 7 bases fitting TRBD1. Germline CDR1 SGHRS, CDR2 YFSETQ. V dropped 3 bases and J dropped 4; count of bases not matched to a gene: 6. The CDR3 contains 14 residues. CDR3 in amino acids: CASSSDRFPTEAFF. CDR3 DNA sequence: TGCGCCAGCAGCTCGGACAGGTTCCCCACTGAAGCTTTCTTT.

The table lists this clone with a count of one. V is TRBV10-1 and J is TRBJ2-3, with 10 bases fitting TRBD2. The CDR3 is 15 amino acids. J lost 5 bases, V lost 5 bases, and 7 bases had no gene match. The V gene's germline CDR1 is WNHNN and CDR2 SYGVQD (reference sequence). CDR3 nucleotide sequence: TGCGCCAGCAGTAGGACTAGCGGAGGGGGAGATACGCAGTATTTT. This encodes CASSRTSGGGDTQYF.

The chain carries TRBV2 and TRBJ2-7; D might be TRBD2 (5 bases). Looked up from germline, CDR1 is SNHLY and CDR2 is FYNNEI. Deletions cut 6 bases from V and 3 bases from J, with 12 bases between. The CDR3 sequence is 13 residues long. The CDR3 coding sequence is TGTGCCAGCAGGCCATCGGGAAACTACGAGCAGTACTTC. Encoded protein: CASRPSGNYEQYF.

V usage is TRBV4-1 and J usage is TRBJ2-3, with 8 bases lining up with TRBD1. Germline CDR1 MGHRA, CDR2 YSYEKL. The V and J ends lost 4 bases and 4 bases, in that order; junction bases with no gene match: 16. The CDR3 extends over 18 amino acids. CDR3 in DNA: TGCGCCAGCAGCCGGTGGGGGGCTCAGGGGGCGCTTCCAGATACGCAGTATTTT. Its translation is CASSRWGAQGALPDTQYF.

The V call is TRBV7-6, the J call TRBJ2-7; 10 bases are a match to TRBD2. Germline loops: CDR1 SGHVS, CDR2 FNYEAQ. Losses at the gene ends were 3 bases for V and 3 bases for J; bases not matched to a gene: 5. CDR3 length: 15 amino acids. Here the CDR3 reads CASSLGLAIFYEQYF. Written as DNA, the CDR3 is TGTGCCAGCAGCTTGGGACTAGCGATCTTCTACGAGCAGTACTTC.

J is TRBJ1-4 and V is TRBV5-5, with D uncertain. With 5 bases removed from V and 9 bases from J, the gap between germline ends came to 14 bases. The CDR3 totals 13 residues. Germline V lookup: CDR1 SGHKS, CDR2 YYEKEE (reference sequence). In DNA form, the CDR3 reads TGTGCCAGCAGTCGTGAGGGCGTGAAAAAACTGTTTTTT. The encoded protein is CASSREGVKKLFF.

The chain employs TRBV15 and TRBJ2-1; D might be TRBD2 (6 bases). V lost 0 bases to trimming and J lost 0 bases, with 12 bases between them. The CDR3 spans 17 residues. In germline, CDR1 is LNHNV, CDR2 YYDKDF (reference sequence). CDR3 protein: CATSRDYGGSSYNEQFF. In nucleotides, the CDR3 is TGTGCCACCAGCAGAGATTATGGAGGGAGCTCCTACAATGAGCAGTTCTTC.

Note on this clone: At one of its ends the junction is not consistent with the germline gene, which may arise from a read error. The V gene is TRBV5-4, the J gene TRBJ1-2, with D uncertain. The CDR3 contains 13 residues. The germline V gene has CDR1 SGHNT and CDR2 YYREEE (reference sequence). CDR3 amino acids: CASSLGSGREDGF. As DNA, the CDR3 is TGTGCCAGCAGCTTGGGGAGCGGGAGAGAGGACGGCTTC.

The chain uses TRBV19 and TRBJ1-2; maybe TRBD1 (5 bases). The germline V gene has CDR1 LNHDA and CDR2 SQIVND (reference sequence). The CDR3 runs 13 residues. Trimming left V 6 bases short and J 8 bases short, with 16 bases between. CDR3 DNA: TGTGCCAGTAGGGACGGCAGGGCCCAAGGCTACACCTTC. Protein: CASRDGRAQGYTF.

V is TRBV28 and J is TRBJ2-1, with a possible D match to TRBD2 (5 bases). Germline CDR1 and CDR2: MDHEN and SYDVKM. The ends were cut back, 6 bases at V and 10 bases at J, with 16 bases in the middle. This CDR3 is built from 13 residues. The CDR3 coding sequence is TGTGCCAGCAGCCTTACCGGGAATCAAGAGCAGTTCTTC. It specifies CASSLTGNQEQFF.

This clone turned up a few times. This rearrangement joins TRBV3-1 (or the pseudogene TRBV3-2) to TRBJ2-2, with TRBD2 identical over 8 bases. The CDR3 totals 15 residues. V lost 2 bases to trimming and J lost 6 bases; unmatched junction nucleotides: 5. In germline, CDR1 is LGHDT, CDR2 YNNKEL (reference sequence). The CDR3 loop reads CASSQRAGEAGELFF. The CDR3 nucleotides are TGTGCCAGCAGCCAAAGAGCGGGAGAGGCCGGGGAGCTGTTTTTT.

V gene TRBV4-1 combines with J gene TRBJ1-2, with TRBD1 identical over 9 bases. Per germline, CDR1 MGHRA and CDR2 YSYEKL. This CDR3 is 16 amino acids long. Trimming took 4 bases from V and 5 from J; bases not matched to a gene: 11. CDR3 loop: CASSRNGQGSSYGYTF. DNA of the CDR3: TGCGCCAGCAGCCGGAACGGACAGGGGAGTTCGTATGGCTACACCTTC.